This entry concerns a single T cell receptor (beta chain). Donors in Cohort 3 counted as recovered after two negative PCRs, clearance, or symptom resolution. This sample is part of a study of blood T cell repertoires in COVID-19. For the study at large: Donors in the United States, Italy and Spain gave samples during acute or convalescent COVID-19. PBMCs, B-cell-depleted T cells, or T cells provided the cDNA or gDNA that made up the material.

Authors' processing steps: Researchers report that nucleated cell counts were estimated from reference gene primer amplification. Clones were sequenced by immunoSEQ multiplex PCR, and TCRdb holds only the in-frame ones, with some missing. That table gives V, J and clone size, and the DNA gave D and trimming. Of fewer than 350,000 clones listed, about nine tenths are singletons. V lost 0 bases to trimming and J lost 7 bases; unmatched junction nucleotides: 9. Germline CDR1 and CDR2: SGHNT and YYREEE (reference sequence). The CDR3 covers 16 residues. The chain joins TRBV5-4 to TRBJ1-4; 7 positions agree with TRBD1. The sequenced sample was PBMCs or T cells enriched from blood (not recorded which). This clonotype was obtained from a man between 60 and 70 years old who had recovered from COVID-19. CDR3 loop: CASSLGPGTAGEKLFF. DNA of the CDR3: TGTGCCAGCAGCTTGGGCCCGGGGACAGCGGGTGAAAAACTGTTTTTT.